Following are 16 T cell receptor beta chains from one sample sequenced in a study of T-cell reconstitution after alpha-beta-depleted transplantation in children. Unique molecular identifiers were incorporated when the TCRbeta library was constructed. MiXCR was run by TCRdb on the PCR reads, yielding one entry per CDR3 protein. The repertoire holds 490,000 or so distinct CDR3 sequences, with under 15% as singletons. The input for sequencing was PBMCs from the stem cell graft donor, taken from the stem cell graft. These receptors originate from a human donor who donated a stem cell graft to a child with combined immunodeficiency.

This clonotype was picked up many times. The chain recombines TRBV6-2 or TRBV6-3 with TRBJ2-7, with D unresolved. V was shortened by 2 bases and J by 3 bases, with 8 bases between the two germline ends. Germline CDR1 and CDR2: MNHEY and SVGEGT. The CDR3 runs to 13 residues. The CDR3 region has the DNA TGTGCCAGCAGTTACAGTGTGGGCTACGAGCAGTACTTC. This translates into CASSYSVGYEQYF.

This clonotype has more than one count but fewer than ten. The J gene is TRBJ2-5, the V gene TRBV5-5; unclear D gene. The V and J ends lost 7 bases and 0 bases respectively, with 7 bases between them. CDR1 and CDR2 from the germline V gene are SGHKS and YYEKEE (reference sequence). This CDR3 region has 12 residues. The CDR3 region is CASQTYQETQYF. CDR3 nucleotides: TGTGCCAGCCAGACGTACCAAGAGACCCAGTACTTC.

This clonotype was seen many times. V gene TRBV11-3 combines with J gene TRBJ2-7; no firm D call. The CDR3 runs 18 residues. V lost 5 bases and J lost 1, with 24 bases in between. The germline V gene has CDR1 SGHNT and CDR2 YENEEA. CDR3 nucleotide sequence: TGTGCCAGCAGCCAAGGGCTGGACCTACTAAATTGGTCCTACGAGCAGTACTTC. Translation gives CASSQGLDLLNWSYEQYF.

The rearrangement joins TRBV20-1 to TRBJ1-1; no firm D call. Trimming took 5 bases from V and 4 from J, leaving 17 bases between them. Per the germline V gene, CDR1 is DFQATT and CDR2 is SNEGSKA (reference sequence). The CDR3 sequence is 14 residues long. CDR3 residues: CSAEGLTSFTEAFF. As DNA, the CDR3 is TGCAGTGCTGAAGGACTGACATCGTTCACTGAAGCTTTCTTT.

This clonotype was counted a few times. V usage is TRBV27 and J usage is TRBJ2-1; 14 bases align to TRBD2. Per germline, CDR1 MNHEY and CDR2 SMNVEV (reference sequence). The CDR3 totals 17 residues. V shed 6 bases, J shed 3 bases, and the junction held 7 bases outside the gene matches. The CDR3 DNA follows: TGTGCCAGCAGCTACGGGACTAGCGGGAGAAACTACAATGAGCAGTTCTTC. Protein sequence: CASSYGTSGRNYNEQFF.

V usage is TRBV12-3 or TRBV12-4 and J usage is TRBJ1-3; D is ambiguous. The CDR3 extends over 16 amino acids. V shed 0 bases and J shed 1 base, with 10 bases lying between them. Here the CDR3 reads CASSLARRESGNTIYF. The CDR3 coding sequence is TGTGCCAGCAGTTTAGCGCGGAGAGAGTCTGGAAACACCATATATTTT.

This chain connects TRBV5-1 to TRBJ2-2; a possible D gene is TRBD1 (5 bases). Trimming shortened V by 4 bases and J by 2 bases, and 12 bases separated the two germline ends. The CDR3 extends over 15 amino acids. CDR1 is SGHRS and CDR2 is YFSETQ in the germline V gene. CDR3 in amino acids: CASSGAGFNTGELFF. CDR3 coding DNA: TGCGCCAGCAGCGGGGCAGGGTTCAACACCGGGGAGCTGTTTTTT.

At least ten counts were recorded for this clonotype. This chain connects TRBV10-3 to TRBJ2-1; 10 positions match TRBD2. V gave up 3 bases and J gave up 4 bases; unmatched junction bases: 6. The V gene's germline CDR1 is ENHRY and CDR2 SYGVKD. The CDR3 runs to 16 residues. CDR3 sequence reads: CAISDMTSGFYNEQFF. DNA of the CDR3: TGTGCCATCAGTGATATGACTAGCGGGTTTTACAATGAGCAGTTCTTC.

The J gene is TRBJ2-7, the V gene TRBV12-3 or TRBV12-4; 11 bases map to TRBD2. The CDR3 has 14 residues. V trimming: 4 bases; J trimming: 2 bases; junction bases outside the gene matches: 1. The CDR3 here is CASSYSGGAYEQYF. DNA of the CDR3: TGTGCCAGCAGTTATAGCGGGGGGGCCTACGAGCAGTACTTC.

This clonotype occurred many times. V and J are TRBV29-1 and TRBJ2-3; the D gene is possibly TRBD2 (5 bases). This CDR3 is 14 amino acids long. Per the germline V gene, CDR1 is SQVTM and CDR2 is ANQGSEA. The ends were cut back, 0 bases at V and 4 bases at J, with 11 bases in the middle. The CDR3 here is CSVEDWRVPDTQYF. The CDR3 DNA sequence: TGCAGCGTTGAAGATTGGCGGGTACCAGATACGCAGTATTTT.

Ten or more counts support this clonotype. The gene calls are TRBV12-3 or TRBV12-4 and TRBJ1-5; perhaps TRBD1 as D (6 bases). Deletions cut 6 bases from V and 6 bases from J, with 12 bases between. The CDR3 contains 13 residues. This chain's CDR3 is CASSPQGSQPQHF. CDR3 coding DNA: TGTGCCAGCAGCCCACAGGGTAGTCAGCCCCAGCATTTT.

The rearrangement joins TRBV6-5 to TRBJ2-7, with D possibly matching TRBD2 (6 bases). V lost 2 bases to trimming and J lost 3 bases, with 14 bases between them. Germline CDR1 MNHEY, CDR2 SVGAGI. This CDR3 has 15 amino acids. The CDR3 region is CASSYQTGVSYEQYF. CDR3 in DNA: TGTGCCAGCAGTTACCAAACGGGAGTAAGCTACGAGCAGTACTTC.

The sample holds many counts of this clonotype. The chain joins TRBV5-1 to TRBJ1-4, with D unclear. V was pared by 2 bases and J by 1 base, with 12 bases between. The CDR3 covers 16 residues. CDR1 is SGHRS, CDR2 YFSETQ, per germline. This CDR3 reads CASSLLRVETNEKLFF. The CDR3 DNA reads TGCGCCAGCAGCTTACTCCGAGTGGAAACTAATGAAAAACTGTTTTTT.

This chain's CDR3 is CASSTYLGDTQYF. CDR3 sequence (DNA): TGTGCCAGCAGTACCTACTTGGGGGATACGCAGTATTTT. This chain uses TRBV12-3 or TRBV12-4 with TRBJ2-3; D call uncertain. The V and J ends lost 5 bases and 6 bases respectively, with 12 bases between them. CDR3 length: 13 amino acids.

The rearrangement uses TRBV20-1 and TRBJ2-4, with D maybe TRBD2 (5 bases). Trimming cost V 6 bases and J 8 bases, with 17 bases left between them. Germline lookup yields CDR1 DFQATT and CDR2 SNEGSKA (reference sequence). The CDR3 loop spans 13 amino acids. The CDR3 DNA sequence: TGCAGTGCCCCTCGGACCCGGCGGGACATTCAGTACTTC. This codes for CSAPRTRRDIQYF.

This clonotype was detected only a few times. The chain is built from TRBV12-3 or TRBV12-4 and TRBJ2-4, with TRBD2 matching over 8 bases. This CDR3 has 14 amino acids. Unmatched junction bases numbered 8, after V lost 7 bases and J lost 6 bases. Here the CDR3 DNA reads TGTGCCAGCACCCTTAGCGGGGCCGGAAACATTCAGTACTTC. It codes for CASTLSGAGNIQYF.